The 15 T cell receptor beta chains listed next were all sequenced from one sample in a study of cytomegalovirus exposure and HLA in healthy donors. The PCR was carried out with 60 Vbeta primers and 13 Jbeta primers. The data were produced by immunoSEQ multiplex PCR, yet TCRdb's version contains in-frame clones alone and is incomplete. The table shows about 77,000 clones, with approximately 78% occurring only once. Sample: PBMCs. The receptors stem from a man in his forties in good health and CMV-seronegative.

V is TRBV9 and J is TRBJ1-6, with TRBD1 identical over 7 bases. The CDR3 length is 14 residues. The V gene's germline CDR1 is SGDLS and CDR2 YYNGEE. V gave up 4 bases and J gave up 7 bases; unmatched junction bases: 5. DNA for the CDR3: TGTGCCAGCAGCCTGGGACAGTTCAATTCACCCCTCCACTTT. Residues: CASSLGQFNSPLHF.

The chain joins TRBV10-3 to TRBJ2-3, with D unclear. Germline V gene sequence: CDR1 ENHRY, CDR2 SYGVKD. The V and J ends lost 0 bases and 4 bases respectively, with 5 bases between them. This CDR3 comprises 13 residues. The CDR3 region has the DNA TGTGCCATCAGTGAGTCGCCGGCAGATACGCAGTATTTT. Protein product: CAISESPADTQYF.

The chain has TRBV5-6 and TRBJ1-1; D not resolved. Germline V lookup: CDR1 SGHDT, CDR2 YYEEEE. V shed 4 bases and J shed 8 bases, with 15 bases lying between them. CDR3 length: 13 residues. The CDR3 coding sequence is TGTGCCAGCAGCCCCAGGCGGGGAACCGAAGCTTTCTTT. Amino acids: CASSPRRGTEAFF.

V and J are TRBV19 and TRBJ1-5; D perhaps matches TRBD1 (6 bases). There are 16 residues in the CDR3. Germline V gives CDR1 LNHDA, CDR2 SQIVND (reference sequence). V was shortened by 6 bases and J by 0 bases, with 15 bases between the two germline ends. In DNA, the CDR3 is TGTGCCAGTAGACAATGGGGGACAAATAGCAATCAGCCCCAGCATTTT. This encodes CASRQWGTNSNQPQHF.

The chain couples TRBV19 to TRBJ2-7; D possibly corresponds to TRBD1 (5 bases). This CDR3 has 15 residues. Germline V gives CDR1 LNHDA, CDR2 SQIVND (reference sequence). Trimming shortened V by 1 base and J by 3 bases, and 13 bases separated the two germline ends. The DNA of the CDR3 is TGTGCCAGTAGTATAGGAGGCGTTCAGGGCTACGAGCAGTACTTC. It specifies CASSIGGVQGYEQYF. The full variable domain, completed using reference TRBV19 and TRBJ2-7, is DGGITQSPKYLFRKEGQNVTLSCEQNLNHDAMYWYRQDPGQGLRLIYYSQIVNDFQKGDIAEGYSVSREKKESFPLTVTSAQKNPTAFYLCASSIGGVQGYEQYFGPGTRLTVT.

This clone was seen a few times. The chain combines TRBV5-1 with TRBJ2-5; 9 nucleotides align to TRBD2. This CDR3 contains 16 residues. Germline V lookup: CDR1 SGHRS, CDR2 YFSETQ. J was trimmed by 4 bases and V by 1 base; bases with no gene match: 8. CDR3 amino acids: CASSLSGGGALETQYF. Written as DNA, the CDR3 is TGCGCCAGCAGCTTGTCTGGCGGGGGGGCACTAGAGACCCAGTACTTC.

The chain carries TRBV7-6 and TRBJ1-4; D unclear. In germline, CDR1 is SGHVS, CDR2 FNYEAQ. V was shortened by 3 bases and J by 1 base, with 18 bases between the two germline ends. The CDR3 length is 18 residues. CDR3 bases: TGTGCCAGCAGCTTTGGGCAGAAAGTTAAAGGAACTAATGAAAAACTGTTTTTT. It yields the protein CASSFGQKVKGTNEKLFF.

The chain carries TRBV2 and TRBJ2-7, with a tentative D call TRBD1 (5 bases). V was shortened by 6 bases and J by 9 bases, with 21 bases between the two germline ends. Germline CDR1 is SNHLY and CDR2 is FYNNEI. The CDR3 is 14 amino acids. CDR3 region: CASRASEVRVVQYF. CDR3 bases: TGTGCCAGCAGGGCGAGTGAAGTCAGGGTCGTGCAGTACTTC.

This clone was picked up one time. The rearrangement joins TRBV7-3 to TRBJ2-3, with D possibly being TRBD2 (6 bases). The CDR3 loop spans 15 amino acids. Deletions cut 6 bases from V and 0 bases from J, with 13 bases between. Germline CDR1 reads SGHTA; CDR2 reads FQGTGA. The CDR3, as DNA: TGTGCCAGCAGTCGGGGACTCACTAGCACAGATACGCAGTATTTT. Translating gives CASSRGLTSTDTQYF.

This clone was observed a single time. The genes are TRBV29-1 and TRBJ2-7; TRBD1 might be the D (6 bases). In germline, CDR1 is SQVTM, CDR2 ANQGSEA. Trimming stripped 5 bases from V and 5 bases from J, with 10 bases between. CDR3 size: 11 residues. DNA for the CDR3: TGCAGCGTTACAGGGTCAGACGAGCAGTACTTC. Its protein product is CSVTGSDEQYF.

This clone was observed a few times. The V gene is TRBV5-6, the J gene TRBJ1-2, with no clear D. Germline values: CDR1 SGHDT, CDR2 YYEEEE. CDR3 length: 17 amino acids. Trimming cost V 0 bases and J 2 bases, with 17 bases left between them. CDR3 sequence: CASSLDLVSLVNYGYTF. The CDR3 coding sequence is TGTGCCAGCAGCTTGGACTTAGTGAGTCTCGTAAACTATGGCTACACCTTC.

This clone has a handful of counts. The CDR3 loop reads CASRTKQGTAEAFF. CDR3 DNA: TGTGCCAGCAGGACGAAACAGGGCACGGCTGAAGCTTTCTTT. The chain couples TRBV6-1 to TRBJ1-1; D is perhaps TRBD1 (6 bases). V was trimmed by 6 bases and J by 6 bases, leaving 17 bases between them. Germline loops: CDR1 MNHNS, CDR2 SASEGT. The CDR3 has 14 residues.

V and J are TRBV6-5 and TRBJ1-5, with 10 bases aligning to TRBD1. After removal of 7 bases from V and 5 bases from J, the junction contained 5 bases not matched to a gene. CDR1 and CDR2 (germline): MNHEY, SVGAGI. This CDR3 comprises 14 residues. The CDR3: CASNSGTGDQPQHF. The CDR3 nucleotides read TGTGCCAGCAATTCCGGGACAGGGGATCAGCCCCAGCATTTT.

This clone was recorded a few times. V and J are TRBV25-1 and TRBJ2-2, with TRBD1 identical over 9 bases. CDR3 size: 15 residues. Germline-derived CDR1 and CDR2 are MGHDK and SYGVNS. Losses at the gene ends were 3 bases for V and 5 bases for J; bases not matched to a gene: 4. Here the CDR3 reads CASSDTGTGTGELFF. The DNA of the CDR3 is TGTGCCAGCAGTGACACCGGGACAGGGACCGGGGAGCTGTTTTTT.

This sequence joins TRBV28 and TRBJ2-7; tentatively, D is TRBD2 (6 bases). Germline assignment: CDR1 MDHEN and CDR2 SYDVKM. V was shortened by 5 bases and J by 11 bases, with 13 bases between the two germline ends. CDR3 length: 11 residues. The DNA of the CDR3 is TGTGCCAGCAGTAAAAGGACGGGGGAGTACTTC. The encoded protein is CASSKRTGEYF.